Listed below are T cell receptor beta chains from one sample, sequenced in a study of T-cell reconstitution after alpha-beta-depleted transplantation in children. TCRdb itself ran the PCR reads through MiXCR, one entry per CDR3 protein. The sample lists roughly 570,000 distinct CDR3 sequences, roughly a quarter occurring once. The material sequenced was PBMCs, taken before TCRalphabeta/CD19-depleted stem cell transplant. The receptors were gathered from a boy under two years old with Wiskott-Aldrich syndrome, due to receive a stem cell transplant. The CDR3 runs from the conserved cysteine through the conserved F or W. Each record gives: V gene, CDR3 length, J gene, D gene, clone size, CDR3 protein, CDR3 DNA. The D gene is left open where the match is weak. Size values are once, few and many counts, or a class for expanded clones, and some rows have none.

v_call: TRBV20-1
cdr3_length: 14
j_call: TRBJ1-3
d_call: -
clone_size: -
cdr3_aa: CSARDRTAGNTIYF
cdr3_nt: TGCAGTGCTAGAGATCGAACCGCTGGAAACACCATATATTTT

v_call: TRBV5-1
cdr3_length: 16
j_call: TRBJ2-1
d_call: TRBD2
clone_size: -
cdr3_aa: CASSGGLPQSNNEQFF
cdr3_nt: TGCGCCAGCAGCGGGGGACTACCACAGTCAAACAATGAGCAGTTCTTC

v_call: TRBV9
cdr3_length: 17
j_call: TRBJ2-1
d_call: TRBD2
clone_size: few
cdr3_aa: CASSARLAGGPKDEQFF
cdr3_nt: TGTGCCAGCAGCGCCCGACTAGCGGGGGGGCCAAAAGATGAGCAGTTCTTC

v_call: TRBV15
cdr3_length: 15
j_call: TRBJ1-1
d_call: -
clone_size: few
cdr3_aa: CATSRDRGRGTEAFF
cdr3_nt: TGTGCCACCAGCAGAGATCGGGGAAGGGGCACTGAAGCTTTCTTT

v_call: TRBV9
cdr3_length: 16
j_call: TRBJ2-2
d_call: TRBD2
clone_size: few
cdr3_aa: CASSVVREENTGELFF
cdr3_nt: TGTGCCAGCAGCGTAGTACGGGAGGAAAACACCGGGGAGCTGTTTTTT

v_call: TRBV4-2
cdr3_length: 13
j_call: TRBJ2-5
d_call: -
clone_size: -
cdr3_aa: CASSQGPRETQYF
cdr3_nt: TGTGCCAGCAGCCAAGGCCCTCGAGAGACCCAGTACTTC

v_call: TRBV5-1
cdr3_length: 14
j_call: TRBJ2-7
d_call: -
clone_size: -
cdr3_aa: CASSLFSGPYEQYF
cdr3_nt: TGCGCCAGCAGCTTGTTTTCAGGGCCCTACGAGCAGTACTTC

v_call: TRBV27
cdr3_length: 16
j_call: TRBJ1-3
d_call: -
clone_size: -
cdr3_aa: CASSLAPPGGENTIYF
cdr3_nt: TGTGCCAGCAGTTTAGCCCCCCCGGGGGGCGAAAACACCATATATTTT

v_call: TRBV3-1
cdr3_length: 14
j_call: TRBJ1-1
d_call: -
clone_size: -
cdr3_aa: CASSQGLMNTEAFF
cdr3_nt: TGTGCCAGCAGCCAAGGACTGATGAACACTGAAGCTTTCTTT

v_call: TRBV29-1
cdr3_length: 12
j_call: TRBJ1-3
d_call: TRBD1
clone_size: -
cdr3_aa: CSVQGQRNTIYF
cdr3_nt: TGCAGCGTACAGGGGCAACGAAACACCATATATTTT

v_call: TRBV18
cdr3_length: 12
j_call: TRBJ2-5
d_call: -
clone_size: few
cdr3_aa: CASSPRRETQYF
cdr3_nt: TGTGCCAGCTCGCCCAGGAGAGAGACCCAGTACTTC

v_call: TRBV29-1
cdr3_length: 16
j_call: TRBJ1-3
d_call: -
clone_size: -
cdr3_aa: CSVEVWGVLSGNTIYF
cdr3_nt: TGCAGCGTTGAAGTTTGGGGCGTACTCTCTGGAAACACCATATATTTT

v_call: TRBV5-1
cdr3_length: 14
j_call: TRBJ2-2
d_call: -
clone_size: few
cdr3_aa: CASRVRINTGELFF
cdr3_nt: TGCGCCAGCAGAGTCAGGATTAACACCGGGGAGCTGTTTTTT

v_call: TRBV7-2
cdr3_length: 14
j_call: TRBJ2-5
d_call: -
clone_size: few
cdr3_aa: CASSPSLSRSTQYF
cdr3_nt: TGTGCCAGCAGCCCCTCCCTAAGTAGGTCGACCCAGTACTTC

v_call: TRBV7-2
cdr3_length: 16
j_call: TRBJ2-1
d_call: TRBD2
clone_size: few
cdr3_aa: CASSSRGGLRFNEQFF
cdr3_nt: TGTGCCAGCAGCTCCCGGGGGGGGTTACGATTCAATGAGCAGTTCTTC